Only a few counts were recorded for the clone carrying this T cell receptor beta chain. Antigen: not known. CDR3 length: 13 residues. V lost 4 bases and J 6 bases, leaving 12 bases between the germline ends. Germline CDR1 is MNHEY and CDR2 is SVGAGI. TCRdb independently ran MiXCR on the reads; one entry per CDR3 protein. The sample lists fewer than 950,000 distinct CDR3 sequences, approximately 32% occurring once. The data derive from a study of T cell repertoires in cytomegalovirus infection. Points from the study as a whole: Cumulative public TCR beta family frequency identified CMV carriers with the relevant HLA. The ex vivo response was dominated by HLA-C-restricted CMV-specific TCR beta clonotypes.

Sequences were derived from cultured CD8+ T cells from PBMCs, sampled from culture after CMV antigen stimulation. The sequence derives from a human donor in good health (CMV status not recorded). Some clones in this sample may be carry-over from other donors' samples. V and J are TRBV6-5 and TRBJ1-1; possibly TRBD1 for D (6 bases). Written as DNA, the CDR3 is TGTGCCAGCAGTTTCAGGGGCGCCCCTGAAGCTTTCTTT. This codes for CASSFRGAPEAFF.